The T cell receptor (beta chain) under discussion was sequenced for a study of blood T cells in healthy people across ages. Primed by a sample-barcoded 5' primer and a J-beta primer mix, a second PCR proceeded for about 7 to 12 cycles. Each cDNA molecule was tagged by a template-switch adaptor with 12 random nucleotides. TCRdb used MiXCR to reprocess the 5' RACE reads, holding one entry per CDR3 protein. The repertoire holds some 1.6 million distinct CDR3 sequences, roughly 32% seen once, with around 10% in the top ten. Per individual sample, total RNA of at least 5.5 micrograms was extracted. About this clonotype itself: The antigen remains undetermined. The junction shows a germline mismatch at one end, possibly a read error.

General study results and limits: More naive CD4+ cells and higher diversity marked long-lived donors relative to aged donors. What prevented conclusive comparison of naive and antigen-experienced cells was that PBMCs were unsorted.

This CDR3 has 15 residues. Germline CDR1 reads MNHNS; CDR2 reads SASEGT. The TCR comes from a woman between 25 and 40 years old in good health. The source material was blood. The rearrangement links TRBV6-1 to TRBJ2-5; the D gene could be TRBD1 or TRBD2 (5 bases each). Here the CDR3 reads CTSSHTGRKEETQYF. CDR3 nucleotide sequence: TGTACCAGCAGCCACACGGGACGGAAGGAGGAGACCCAGTACTTC.